The clone carrying this T cell receptor (beta chain) is a singleton in its sample. The sample originates from a study of blood T cell repertoires in COVID-19. At the level of the study: Whether acute or convalescent, the COVID-19 samples came from the United States, Italy and Spain.

Original processing methods: Amplifying reference gene primers gave estimates of nucleated cell counts. TCRdb's copy holds only in-frame clones and misses some; the assay was immunoSEQ multiplex PCR. V and J calls and clone size are copied from that table; D and trimming were computed from the DNA. The sample has some 140,000 clones; about 90% are singletons. This clonotype originated in a man between 50 and 59 years old with acute or convalescent COVID-19. Sequenced sample: peripheral blood.

The CDR3 spells CASSSSPAGGPGELFF. The DNA of the CDR3 is TGTGCCAGCAGCTCCTCTCCAGCGGGGGGGCCCGGGGAGCTGTTTTTT. The chain recombines TRBV7-3 with TRBJ2-2, with 10 positions matching TRBD2. Trimming cost V 4 bases and J 6 bases; bases outside gene matches: 8. This CDR3 has 16 residues. From germline, CDR1 is SGHTA and CDR2 FQGTGA.